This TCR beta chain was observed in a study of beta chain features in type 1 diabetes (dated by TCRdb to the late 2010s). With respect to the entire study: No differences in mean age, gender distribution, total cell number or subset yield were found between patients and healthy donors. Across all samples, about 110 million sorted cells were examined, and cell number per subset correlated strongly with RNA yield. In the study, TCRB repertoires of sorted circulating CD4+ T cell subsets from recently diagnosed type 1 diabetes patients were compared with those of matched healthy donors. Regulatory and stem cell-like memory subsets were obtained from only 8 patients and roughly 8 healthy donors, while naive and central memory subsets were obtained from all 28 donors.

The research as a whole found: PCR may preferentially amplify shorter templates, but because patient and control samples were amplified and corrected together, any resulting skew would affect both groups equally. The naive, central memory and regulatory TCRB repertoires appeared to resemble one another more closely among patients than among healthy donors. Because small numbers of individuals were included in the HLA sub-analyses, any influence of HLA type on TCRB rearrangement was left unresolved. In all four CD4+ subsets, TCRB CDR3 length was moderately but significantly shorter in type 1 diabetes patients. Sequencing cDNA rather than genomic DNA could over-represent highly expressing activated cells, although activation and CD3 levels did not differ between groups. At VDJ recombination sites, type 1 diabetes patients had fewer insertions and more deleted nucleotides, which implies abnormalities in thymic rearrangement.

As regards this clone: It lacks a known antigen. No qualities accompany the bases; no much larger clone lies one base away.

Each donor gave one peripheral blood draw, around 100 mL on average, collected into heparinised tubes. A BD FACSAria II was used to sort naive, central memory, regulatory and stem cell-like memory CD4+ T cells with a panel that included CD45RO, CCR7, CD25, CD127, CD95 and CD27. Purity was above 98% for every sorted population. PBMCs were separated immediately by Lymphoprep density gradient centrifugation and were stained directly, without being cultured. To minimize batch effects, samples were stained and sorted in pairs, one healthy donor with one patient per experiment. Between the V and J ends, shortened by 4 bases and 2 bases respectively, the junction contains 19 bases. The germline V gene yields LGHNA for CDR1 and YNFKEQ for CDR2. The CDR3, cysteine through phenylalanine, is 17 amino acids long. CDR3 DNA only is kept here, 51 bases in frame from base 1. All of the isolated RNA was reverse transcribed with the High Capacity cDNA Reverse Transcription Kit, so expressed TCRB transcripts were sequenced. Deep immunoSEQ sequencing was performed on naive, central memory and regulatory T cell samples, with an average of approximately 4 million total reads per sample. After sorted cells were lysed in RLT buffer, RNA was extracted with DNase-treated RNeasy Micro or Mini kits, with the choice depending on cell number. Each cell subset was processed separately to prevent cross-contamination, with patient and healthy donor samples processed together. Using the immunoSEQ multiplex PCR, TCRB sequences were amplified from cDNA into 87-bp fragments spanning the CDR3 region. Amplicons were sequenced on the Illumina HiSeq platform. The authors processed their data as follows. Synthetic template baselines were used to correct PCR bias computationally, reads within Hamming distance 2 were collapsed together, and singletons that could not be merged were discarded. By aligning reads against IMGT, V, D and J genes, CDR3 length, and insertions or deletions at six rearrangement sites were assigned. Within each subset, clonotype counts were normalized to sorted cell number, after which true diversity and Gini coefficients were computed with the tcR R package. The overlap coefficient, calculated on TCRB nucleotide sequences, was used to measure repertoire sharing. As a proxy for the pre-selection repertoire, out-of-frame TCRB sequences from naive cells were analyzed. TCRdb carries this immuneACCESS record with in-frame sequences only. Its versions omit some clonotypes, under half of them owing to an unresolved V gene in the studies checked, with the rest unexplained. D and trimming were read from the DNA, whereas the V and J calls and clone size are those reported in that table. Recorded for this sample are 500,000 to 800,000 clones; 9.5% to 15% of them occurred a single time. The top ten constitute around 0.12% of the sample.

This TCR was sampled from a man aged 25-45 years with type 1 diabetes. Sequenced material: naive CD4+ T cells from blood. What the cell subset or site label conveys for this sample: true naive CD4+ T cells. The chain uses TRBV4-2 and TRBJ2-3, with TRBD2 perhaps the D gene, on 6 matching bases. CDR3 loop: CASSPANRGDLTDTQYF. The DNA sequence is TGTGCCAGCAGCCCCGCAAATCGCGGGGATCTCACAGATACGCAGTATTTT.